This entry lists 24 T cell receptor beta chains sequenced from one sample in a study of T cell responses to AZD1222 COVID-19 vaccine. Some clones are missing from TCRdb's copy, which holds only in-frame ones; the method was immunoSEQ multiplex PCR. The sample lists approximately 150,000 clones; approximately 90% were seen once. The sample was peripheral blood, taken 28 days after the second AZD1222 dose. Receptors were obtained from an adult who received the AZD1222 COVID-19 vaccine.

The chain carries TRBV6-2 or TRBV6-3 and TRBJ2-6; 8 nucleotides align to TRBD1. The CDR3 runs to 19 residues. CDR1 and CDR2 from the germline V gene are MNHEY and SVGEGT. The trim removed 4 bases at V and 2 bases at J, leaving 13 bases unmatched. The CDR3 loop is CASSFKTGEQGAGANVLTF. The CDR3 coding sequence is TGTGCCAGCAGTTTCAAGACAGGGGAACAGGGCGCTGGGGCCAACGTCCTGACTTTC.

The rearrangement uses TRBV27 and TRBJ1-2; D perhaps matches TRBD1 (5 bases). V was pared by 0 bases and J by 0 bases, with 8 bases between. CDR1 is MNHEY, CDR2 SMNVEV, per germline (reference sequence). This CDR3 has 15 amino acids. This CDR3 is CASSLSGETNYGYTF. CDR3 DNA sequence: TGTGCCAGCAGTTTATCAGGGGAGACTAACTATGGCTACACCTTC.

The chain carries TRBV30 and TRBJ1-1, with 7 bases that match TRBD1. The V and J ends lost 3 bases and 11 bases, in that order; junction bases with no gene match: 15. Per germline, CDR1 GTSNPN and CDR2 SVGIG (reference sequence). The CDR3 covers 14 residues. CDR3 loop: CAWRRDRVGRYAFF. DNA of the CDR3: TGTGCCTGGAGAAGAGACAGGGTGGGGAGATATGCTTTCTTT.

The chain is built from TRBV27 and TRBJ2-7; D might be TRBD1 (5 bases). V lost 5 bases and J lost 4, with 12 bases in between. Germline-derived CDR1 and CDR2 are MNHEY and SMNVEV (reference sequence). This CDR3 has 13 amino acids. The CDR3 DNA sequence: TGTGCCAGCAGTCACGGACACCCGTACGAGCAGTACTTC. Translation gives CASSHGHPYEQYF.

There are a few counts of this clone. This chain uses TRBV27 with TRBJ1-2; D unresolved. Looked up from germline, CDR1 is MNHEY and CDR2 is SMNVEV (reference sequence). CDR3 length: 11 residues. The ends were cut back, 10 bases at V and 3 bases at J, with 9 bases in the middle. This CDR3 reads CATRKDYGYTF. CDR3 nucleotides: TGTGCCACCCGTAAGGACTATGGCTACACCTTC.

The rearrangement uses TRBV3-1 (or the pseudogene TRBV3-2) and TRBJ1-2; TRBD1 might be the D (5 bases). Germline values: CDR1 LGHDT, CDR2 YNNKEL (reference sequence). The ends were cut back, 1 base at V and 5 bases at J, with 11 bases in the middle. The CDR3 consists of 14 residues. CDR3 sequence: CASSQVAGRYGYTF. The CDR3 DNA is TGTGCCAGCAGCCAAGTCGCAGGGCGGTATGGCTACACCTTC.

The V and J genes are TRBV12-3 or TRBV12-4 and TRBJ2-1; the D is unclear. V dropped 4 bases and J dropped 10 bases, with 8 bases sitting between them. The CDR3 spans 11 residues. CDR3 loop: CASSWGVEQFF. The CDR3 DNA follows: TGTGCCAGCAGTTGGGGTGTGGAGCAGTTCTTC.

The CDR3 spells CASRQQGGGRETQYF. In nucleotides, the CDR3 is TGCGCCAGCAGGCAACAGGGAGGGGGCCGGGAGACCCAGTACTTC. V usage is TRBV10-2 and J usage is TRBJ2-5; D possibly matches TRBD1 or TRBD2 (7 bases each). V lost 6 bases and J 5 bases, leaving 19 bases between the germline ends. The CDR3 totals 15 residues. Germline CDR1 WSHSY, CDR2 SAAADI.

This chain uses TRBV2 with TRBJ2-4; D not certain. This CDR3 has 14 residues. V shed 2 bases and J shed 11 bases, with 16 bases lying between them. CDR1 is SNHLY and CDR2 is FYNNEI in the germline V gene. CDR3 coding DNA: TGTGCCAGCAGTGAACTTAGGTCCAGGCCCCTTCAGTACTTC. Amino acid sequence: CASSELRSRPLQYF. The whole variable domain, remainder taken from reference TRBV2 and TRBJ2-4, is EPEVTQTPSHQVTQMGQEVILRCVPISNHLYFYWYRQILGQKVEFLVSFYNNEISEKSEIFDDQFSVERPDGSNFTLKIRSTKLEDSAMYFCASSELRSRPLQYFGAGTRLSVL.

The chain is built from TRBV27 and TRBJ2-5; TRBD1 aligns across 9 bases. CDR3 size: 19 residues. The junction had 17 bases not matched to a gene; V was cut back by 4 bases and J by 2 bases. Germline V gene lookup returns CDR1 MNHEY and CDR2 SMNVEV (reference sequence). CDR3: CASSSTGQGLPVVQETQYF. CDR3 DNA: TGTGCCAGCAGTTCGACGGGACAGGGTCTACCTGTGGTTCAAGAGACCCAGTACTTC.

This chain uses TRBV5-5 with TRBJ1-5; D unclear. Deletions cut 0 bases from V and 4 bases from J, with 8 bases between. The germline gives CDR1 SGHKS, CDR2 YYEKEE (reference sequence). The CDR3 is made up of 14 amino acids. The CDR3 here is CASSLEALNQPQHF. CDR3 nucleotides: TGTGCCAGCAGCTTGGAGGCGTTAAATCAGCCCCAGCATTTT.

CDR3: CASSIQGRNYGYTF. In DNA, the CDR3 is TGTGCCAGTAGTATTCAGGGGCGAAACTATGGCTACACCTTC. The chain recombines TRBV19 with TRBJ1-2, with D tentatively TRBD1 (6 bases). Germline CDR1 reads LNHDA; CDR2 reads SQIVND (reference sequence). The V gene lost 3 bases and the J gene lost 2 bases, with 10 bases spanning the gap. The CDR3 extends over 14 amino acids.

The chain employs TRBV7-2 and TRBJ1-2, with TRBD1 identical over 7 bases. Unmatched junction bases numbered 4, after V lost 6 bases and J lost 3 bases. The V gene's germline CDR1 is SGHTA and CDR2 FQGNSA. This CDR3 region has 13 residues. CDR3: CASRSGTDYGYTF. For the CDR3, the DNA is TGTGCCAGCAGATCGGGGACAGACTATGGCTACACCTTC.

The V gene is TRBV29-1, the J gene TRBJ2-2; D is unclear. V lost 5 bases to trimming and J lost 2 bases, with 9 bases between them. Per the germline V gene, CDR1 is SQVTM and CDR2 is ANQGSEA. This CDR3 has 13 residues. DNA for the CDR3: TGCAGCGTTAGCCGGCTTAACACCGGGGAGCTGTTTTTT. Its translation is CSVSRLNTGELFF.

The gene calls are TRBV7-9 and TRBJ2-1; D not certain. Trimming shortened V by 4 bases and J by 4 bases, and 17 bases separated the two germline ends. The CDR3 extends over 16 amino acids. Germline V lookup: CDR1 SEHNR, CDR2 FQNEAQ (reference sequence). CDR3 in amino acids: CASSSLSPGGYNEQFF. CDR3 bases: TGTGCCAGCAGCTCCCTCTCCCCGGGTGGGTACAATGAGCAGTTCTTC. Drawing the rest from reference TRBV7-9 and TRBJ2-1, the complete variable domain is DTGVSQNPRHKITKRGQNVTFRCDPISEHNRLYWYRQTLGQGPEFLTYFQNEAQLEKSRLLSDRFSAERPKGSFSTLEIQRTEQGDSAMYLCASSSLSPGGYNEQFFGPGTRLTVL.

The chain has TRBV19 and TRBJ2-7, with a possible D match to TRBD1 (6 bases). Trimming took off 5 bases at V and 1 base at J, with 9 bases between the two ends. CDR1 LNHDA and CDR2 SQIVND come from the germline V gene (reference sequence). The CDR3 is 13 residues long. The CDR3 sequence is CASSYGQSYEQYF. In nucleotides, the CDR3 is TGTGCCAGTAGTTACGGACAGTCCTACGAGCAGTACTTC.

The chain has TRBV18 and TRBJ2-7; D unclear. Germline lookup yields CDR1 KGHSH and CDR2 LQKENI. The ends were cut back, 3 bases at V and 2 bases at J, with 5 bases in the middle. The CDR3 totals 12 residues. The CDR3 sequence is CASSPDTYEQYF. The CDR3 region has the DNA TGTGCCAGCTCACCCGACACCTACGAGCAGTACTTC.

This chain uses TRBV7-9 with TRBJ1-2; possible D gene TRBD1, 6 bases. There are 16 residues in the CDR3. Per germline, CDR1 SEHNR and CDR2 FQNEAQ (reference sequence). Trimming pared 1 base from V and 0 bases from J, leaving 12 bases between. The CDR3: CASSLEGGRANYGYTF. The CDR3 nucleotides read TGTGCCAGCAGCTTAGAAGGGGGAAGAGCTAACTATGGCTACACCTTC.

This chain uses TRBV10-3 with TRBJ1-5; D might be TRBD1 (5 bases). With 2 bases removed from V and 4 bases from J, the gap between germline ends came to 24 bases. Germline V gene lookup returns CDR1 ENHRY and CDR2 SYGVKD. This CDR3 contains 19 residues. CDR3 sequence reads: CAISENEGSFIGGNQPQHF. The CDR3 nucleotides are TGTGCCATCAGTGAGAATGAGGGGTCATTTATCGGGGGGAATCAGCCCCAGCATTTT.

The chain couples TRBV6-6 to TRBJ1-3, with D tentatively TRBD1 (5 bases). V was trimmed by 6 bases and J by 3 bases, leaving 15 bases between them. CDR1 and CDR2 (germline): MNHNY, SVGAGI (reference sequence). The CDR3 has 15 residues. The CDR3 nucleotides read TGTGCCAGCAGCCGGGACGGGGCGAGTGGAAACACCATATATTTT. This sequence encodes CASSRDGASGNTIYF.

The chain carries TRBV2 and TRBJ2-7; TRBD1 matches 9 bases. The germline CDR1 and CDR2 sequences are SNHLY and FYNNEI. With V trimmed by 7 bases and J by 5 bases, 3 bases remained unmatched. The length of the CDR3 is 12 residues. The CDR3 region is CASNRGQNEQYF. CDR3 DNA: TGTGCCAGCAACAGGGGGCAAAACGAGCAGTACTTC.

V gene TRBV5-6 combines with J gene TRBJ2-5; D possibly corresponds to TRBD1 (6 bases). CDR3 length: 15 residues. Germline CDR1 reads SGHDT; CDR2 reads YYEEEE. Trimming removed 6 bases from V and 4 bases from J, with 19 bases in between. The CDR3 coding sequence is TGTGCCAGCAAAGCCCCGACAGGAGTTGGAGAGACCCAGTACTTC. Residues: CASKAPTGVGETQYF.

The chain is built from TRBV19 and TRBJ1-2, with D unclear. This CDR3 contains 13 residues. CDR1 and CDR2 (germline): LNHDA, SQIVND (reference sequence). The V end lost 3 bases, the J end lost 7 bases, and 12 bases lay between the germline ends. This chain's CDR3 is CASSMAQIFGYTF. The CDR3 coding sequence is TGTGCCAGTAGTATGGCTCAAATTTTTGGCTACACCTTC.

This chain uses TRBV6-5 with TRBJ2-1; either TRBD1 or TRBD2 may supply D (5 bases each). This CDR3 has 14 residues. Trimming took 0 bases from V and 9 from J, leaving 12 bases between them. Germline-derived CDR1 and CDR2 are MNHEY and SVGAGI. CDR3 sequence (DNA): TGTGCCAGCAGTTACTCTGGGGGTACTGGTGAGCAGTTCTTC. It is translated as CASSYSGGTGEQFF.